This TCR beta chain derives from a study of OX40 agonist ivuxolimab in advanced cancers. In the study overall: Dose-escalation cases comprised hepatocellular carcinoma, melanoma, renal cell or head and neck cancer. The study's findings and limits: Undetermined was the antigen specificity of the expanded peripheral T cells.

This clone was counted a single time. Its antigen is not identified. Deletions cut 0 bases from V and 3 bases from J, with 12 bases between. The CDR3 is 15 amino acids. Germline V gives CDR1 WNHNN, CDR2 SYGVQD (reference sequence). Measured with immunoSEQ multiplex PCR; TCRdb has only the in-frame clones, and not every one. The sample includes tens of thousands of clones, about nine tenths of them seen just once. The sequencing here drew on CD4+ or CD8+ T cells sorted from blood, taken in a trial of the OX40 agonist ivuxolimab. The sequence was obtained from an adult with an advanced solid tumor such as melanoma, head and neck, liver or kidney cancer. The chain combines TRBV10-1 with TRBJ2-7; D is unclear. This CDR3 reads CASSESRRDIYEQYF. The DNA for the CDR3 is TGCGCCAGCAGTGAGTCGAGACGTGACATCTACGAGCAGTACTTC.